This TCR beta chain was captured in a study of beta chain features in type 1 diabetes. Study conclusions and caveats: Within each of all four CD4+ subsets, Type 1 diabetes patients had TCRB CDR3s that were moderately but significantly shorter.

V trimming: 4 bases; J trimming: 5 bases; junction bases outside the gene matches: 2. The CDR3 length is 13 residues. CDR1 and CDR2 from the germline V gene are GTSNPN and SVGIG (reference sequence). Each donor gave one heparinised blood draw averaging about 110 mL. What was sequenced were expressed TCRB transcripts, since all of the isolated RNA had been reverse transcribed. Some clones are missing from TCRdb's copy, which holds only in-frame ones; the method was immunoSEQ multiplex PCR. This table has around 690,000 clones, 9.5% to 15% appearing once. Worth noting for this clone: Its antigen is not identified.

The sequencing sample was made of naive CD4+ T cells from blood. The gene calls are TRBV30 and TRBJ1-6; 7 bases are shared with TRBD1. This receptor was obtained from a man under 40 with type 1 diabetes. CDR3 loop: CAWTGTDNSPLHF. The CDR3 DNA reads TGTGCCTGGACTGGGACAGATAATTCACCCCTCCACTTT.